This T cell receptor (beta chain) was sequenced in a study of T-cell memory formation after mild COVID-19. TCRdb independently ran MiXCR on the 5' RACE reads; one entry per CDR3 protein. Of hundreds of thousands of distinct CDR3 sequences listed, 20% are singletons. This CDR3 spans 13 amino acids. With V trimmed by 1 base and J by 11 bases, 7 bases remained unmatched. Germline loops: CDR1 SEHNR, CDR2 FQNEAQ (reference sequence). The chain recombines TRBV7-9 with TRBJ1-2; 7 nucleotides align to TRBD1. Input material: PBMCs or a T cell subset sorted from them (not recorded which). This sequence originates from an adult woman who had mild COVID-19 (a few samples of this study predate the infection). Cell type and time point are not known. CDR3 in DNA: TGTGCCAGCAGCTTAGGGACAGGACTGAATTACACCTTC. It yields the protein CASSLGTGLNYTF.